This entry features one T cell receptor (beta chain) sequence. The target antigen is unknown. Treatment of patients with chemo-refractory metastatic non-small-cell lung cancer consisted of focal radiation plus CTLA-4 blockade with ipilimumab. CDR1 is MNHNS, CDR2 SASEGT, per germline. Trimming pared 1 base from V and 0 bases from J, leaving 13 bases between. This CDR3 contains 17 residues. This entry comes from a study of radiotherapy plus CTLA-4 blockade in lung cancer. Study-level information: Roughly a sixth of enrolled patients responded objectively, and roughly 31% had disease control. Points from the study as a whole: An expansion of tumor-derived TCR clones occurred in blood after radiotherapy plus ipilimumab. How blood T cell clones changed early, along with interferon-beta, reportedly forecast response best.

Profiled with immunoSEQ multiplex PCR; TCRdb holds only in-frame clones, not every one. The data hold 85,000 to 90,000 clones, with around 87% observed a single time. The gene calls are TRBV6-1 and TRBJ1-5, with unresolved D. The sequence was collected from a human donor with non-small cell lung cancer that progressed on radiotherapy plus ipilimumab. Sample: peripheral blood, taken from a patient treated with radiotherapy plus ipilimumab. CDR3 residues: CASSEVPIGSSNQPQHF. The CDR3 coding sequence is TGTGCCAGCAGTGAAGTTCCTATCGGGAGTAGCAATCAGCCCCAGCATTTT.